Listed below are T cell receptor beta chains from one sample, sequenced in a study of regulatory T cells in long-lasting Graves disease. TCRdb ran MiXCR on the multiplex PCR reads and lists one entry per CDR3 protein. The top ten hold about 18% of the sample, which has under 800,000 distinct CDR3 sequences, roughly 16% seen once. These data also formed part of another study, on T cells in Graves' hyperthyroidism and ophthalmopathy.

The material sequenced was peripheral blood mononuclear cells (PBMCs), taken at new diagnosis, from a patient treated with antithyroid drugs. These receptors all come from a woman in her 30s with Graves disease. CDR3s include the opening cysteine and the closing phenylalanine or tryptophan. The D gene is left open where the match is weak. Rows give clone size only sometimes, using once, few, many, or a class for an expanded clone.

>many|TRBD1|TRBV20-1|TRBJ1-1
TGCAGTGCTAGAATAGCGGCAGGGGGGTCTGAAGCTTTCTTT
CSARIAAGGSEAFF
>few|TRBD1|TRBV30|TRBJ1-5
TGTGCCTGGGGGCCGGGACAGGCTAGCAATCAGCCCCAGCATTTT
CAWGPGQASNQPQHF
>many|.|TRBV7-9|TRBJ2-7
TGTGCCAGCAGCGTCCAGGGAAACGAGCAGTACTTC
CASSVQGNEQYF
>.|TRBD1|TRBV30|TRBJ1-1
TGTGCCTGGAGCGAAGACAGGGGCATGAACACTGAAGCTTTCTTT
CAWSEDRGMNTEAFF
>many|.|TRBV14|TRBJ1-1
TGTGCCAGCAGCTACAGCCTCGGTAATGAAGCTTTCTTT
CASSYSLGNEAFF
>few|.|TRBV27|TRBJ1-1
TGTGCCAGCAGCCTGGGACGGATTATGAACACTGAAGCTTTCTTT
CASSLGRIMNTEAFF
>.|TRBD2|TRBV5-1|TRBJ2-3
TGCGCCAGCAGTAAGCGGGAGGCAGATACGCAGTATTTT
CASSKREADTQYF
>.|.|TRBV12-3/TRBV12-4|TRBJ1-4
TGTGCCAGCAGTTTAGGTGCGCTGGAGAAAAAACTGTTTTTT
CASSLGALEKKLFF
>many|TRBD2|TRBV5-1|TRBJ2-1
TGTGCCAGCAGTACCGGACTAGCGGGAAACAATGAGCAGTTCTTC
CASSTGLAGNNEQFF
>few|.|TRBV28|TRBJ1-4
TGTGCCAGCAGCGACTTTGACGCCACTTGGGAAAAACTGTTTTTT
CASSDFDATWEKLFF
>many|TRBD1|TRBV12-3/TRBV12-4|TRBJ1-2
TGTGCCAGCAGAACCACAGGGGGCTATGGCTACACCTTC
CASRTTGGYGYTF
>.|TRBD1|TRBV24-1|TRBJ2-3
TGTGCCACCAGTGCCTTAGGACAGGTCACAGATACGCAGTATTTT
CATSALGQVTDTQYF
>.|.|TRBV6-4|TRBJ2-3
TGTGCCAGCAGTGACGGGTTAGATACGCAGTATTTT
CASSDGLDTQYF
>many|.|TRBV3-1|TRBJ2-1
TGTGCCAGCAGCCATGGCCTCTACAATGAGCAGTTCTTC
CASSHGLYNEQFF
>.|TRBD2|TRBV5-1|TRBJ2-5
TGCGCCAGCAGCTTATTCCCGGGACTAGCGGCCCAAGAGACCCAGTACTTC
CASSLFPGLAAQETQYF
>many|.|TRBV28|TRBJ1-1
TGTGCCAGCCTTCATTTCCCTGAAGCTTTCTTT
CASLHFPEAFF
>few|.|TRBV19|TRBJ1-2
TGTGCCAGTAGTATACCAGCGCAACGGGTAGGCTACACCTTC
CASSIPAQRVGYTF
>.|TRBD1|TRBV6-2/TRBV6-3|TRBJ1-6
TGTGCCAGCAGTGAAGGGGGCAGGGGGTTGTCACCCCTCCACTTT
CASSEGGRGLSPLHF
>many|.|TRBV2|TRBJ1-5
TGTGCCAGCAACCCCGGGGTCAGTCAGAATCAGCCCCAGCATTTT
CASNPGVSQNQPQHF
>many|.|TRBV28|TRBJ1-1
TGTGCCAGCAGTTACCAGAGAGACTATGCGGCTTTCTTT
CASSYQRDYAAFF
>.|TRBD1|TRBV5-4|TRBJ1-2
TGTGCCAGCAGTCGGCGGGACAGGGGGCGTTGGGATGGCTACACCTTC
CASSRRDRGRWDGYTF
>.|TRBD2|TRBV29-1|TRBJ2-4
TGCAGCGTTAAAGGGGCGGGAGGCGGTGGGCAAAACATTCAGTACTTC
CSVKGAGGGGQNIQYF
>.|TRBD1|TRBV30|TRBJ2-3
TGTGCCTGTCAATGCCAGGGGGCACACCGCACAGATACGCAGTATTTT
CACQCQGAHRTDTQYF
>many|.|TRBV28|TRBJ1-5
TGTGCCAGCGGGGGGAGTTCAGGGAGCAATCAGCCCCAGCATTTT
CASGGSSGSNQPQHF
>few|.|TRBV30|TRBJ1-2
TGTGCCTGGAGTATTACAGGGCCGCTTGGAGGCTACACCTTC
CAWSITGPLGGYTF
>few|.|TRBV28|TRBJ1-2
TGTGCCAGCCTCGGGGCGGGGGGCGGTTCCTGGGGCTACACCTTC
CASLGAGGGSWGYTF
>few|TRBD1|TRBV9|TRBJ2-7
TGTGCCAGCAGCGTAGAGGGGGACAGGGACCACGAGCAGTACTTC
CASSVEGDRDHEQYF
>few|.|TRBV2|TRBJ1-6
TGTGCCAGCAGCATTGAGGGGGGACGGGGATCACCCCTCCACTTT
CASSIEGGRGSPLHF
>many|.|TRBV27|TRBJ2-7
TGTGCCAGCAGTAGTCCGGGACGGCCCCCCTACGAGCAGTACTTC
CASSSPGRPPYEQYF
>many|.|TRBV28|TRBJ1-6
TGTGCCAGCATGCCAGAGGCCGCAACATCACCCCTCCACTTT
CASMPEAATSPLHF
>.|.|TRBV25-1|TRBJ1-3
TGTGCCAGCAGTGAATTAGGAGGAAACACCATATATTTT
CASSELGGNTIYF
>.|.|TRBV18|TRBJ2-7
TGTGCCAGCTCACCAATTTCCGCGACCAGCTCCTACGAGCAGTACTTC
CASSPISATSSYEQYF
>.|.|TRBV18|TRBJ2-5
TGTGCCAGCTCACCACCCCAGGGGCACAAGACCCAGTACTTC
CASSPPQGHKTQYF
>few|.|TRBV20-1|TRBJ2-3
TGCAGTGCTAGAGTAAACTCTCAGGCGCAGTATTTT
CSARVNSQAQYF
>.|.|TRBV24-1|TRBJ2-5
TGTGCCACCAGTCCCCCGGGTGAGGGGGAGACCCAGTACTTC
CATSPPGEGETQYF
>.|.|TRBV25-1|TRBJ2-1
TGTGCCAGCAGTGATCAGGAACCTCAGGGCTATGAGCAGTTCTTC
CASSDQEPQGYEQFF
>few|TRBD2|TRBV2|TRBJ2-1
TGTGCCACCGCGACAGCGGGAGGATTGGTGTGGGATGAGCAGTTCTTC
CATATAGGLVWDEQFF
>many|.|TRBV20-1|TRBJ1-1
TGCAGTGCTAGAGCCGCAGGGGAAGTTGAAGCTTTCTTT
CSARAAGEVEAFF
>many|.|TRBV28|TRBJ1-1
TGTGCCAGCAGTTTAGGCAGGGAACCTGAAGCTTTCTTT
CASSLGREPEAFF
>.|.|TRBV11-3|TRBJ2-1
TGTGCCAGCAGCCCGGGACGGAAGTACAATGAGCAGTTCTTC
CASSPGRKYNEQFF